These T cell receptor beta chains were read from a single sample in a study of T cell changes during pregnancy in multiple sclerosis. Generated by immunoSEQ multiplex PCR, the TCRdb table keeps only in-frame clones and is missing some. The data hold roughly 29,000 clones, with over 75% observed a single time. The sample in question was CD8+ T cells from peripheral blood mononuclear cells, obtained after pregnancy. The receptors were sampled from a female donor with multiple sclerosis, enrolled in a pregnancy study. The CDR3 runs from the conserved cysteine through the conserved F or W. The D gene is left open where the match is weak. The listing skips clone size in some rows; elsewhere it reads once, few, many or a size class.

D gene,clone size,J gene,V gene,CDR3 DNA,CDR3 protein
TRBD1,medium-sized,TRBJ2-7,TRBV19,TGTGCCAGTAGCCCAGGGACAGGCGCTTACGAGCAGTACTTC,CASSPGTGAYEQYF
TRBD2,once,TRBJ2-1,TRBV30,TGTGCCTGGAGCAACGGGAGGGGGAATGAGCAGTTCTTC,CAWSNGRGNEQFF
.,.,TRBJ2-1,TRBV15,TGTGCCACCAGCCCAGGGGTCGGATACAATGAGCAGTTCTTC,CATSPGVGYNEQFF
.,.,TRBJ2-7,TRBV2,TGTGCCAGCAGTGAGGAAGCGGAGGGGTCCGAGCAGTACTTC,CASSEEAEGSEQYF
.,.,TRBJ1-4,TRBV5-1,TGCGCCAGCAGCTTGGTGGCAGGGACTAATGAAAAACTGTTTTTT,CASSLVAGTNEKLFF
.,.,TRBJ1-3,TRBV5-6,TGTGCCAGCAGCATCCTCTCTGGAAACACCATATATTTT,CASSILSGNTIYF
.,.,TRBJ2-1,TRBV7-9,TGTGCCAGCAGCTTAAACGGTCGGTGGGAGAAGTTCTTC,CASSLNGRWEKFF
TRBD1,.,TRBJ2-7,TRBV28,TGTGCCAGCAGTTTAGGACAGGAACTCTCCTACGAGCAGTACTTC,CASSLGQELSYEQYF
.,.,TRBJ1-2,TRBV7-9,TGTGCCAGCAGCTTGGGGAGCTATGGCTACACCTTC,CASSLGSYGYTF
TRBD2,.,TRBJ2-2,TRBV23-1,TGCGCCAGCAGTCAATCGGGCGGACAGCTGACTTTTAGCGGGGAGTACACCGGGGAGCTGTTTTTT,CASSQSGGQLTFSGEYTGELFF
.,few,TRBJ2-7,TRBV7-9,TGTGCCAGCAGCTCCCCCGGGGCGGAGGGGTACGAGCAGTACTTC,CASSSPGAEGYEQYF
TRBD2,.,TRBJ2-7,TRBV28,TGTGCCAGCAGTACCCCTAGCGGGATCCCAAGGAACGAGCAGTACTTC,CASSTPSGIPRNEQYF
TRBD1,.,TRBJ2-7,TRBV2,TGTGCCCTTATAGGACAGGGTGACTACGAGCAGTACTTC,CALIGQGDYEQYF
TRBD1,.,TRBJ2-5,TRBV5-1,TGCGCCAGCAGCTGGACAGGGGCTGGGGAGACCCAGTACTTC,CASSWTGAGETQYF
.,once,TRBJ2-7,TRBV13,TGTGCCAGCAGCTTAGAGGGGTATAACAGGAACGAGCAGTACTTC,CASSLEGYNRNEQYF
TRBD1,.,TRBJ1-1,TRBV10-1,TGCGCCAGCAGTTCCGACAGGGGAAGATTCCGTCGACCTGAAGCTTTCTTT,CASSSDRGRFRRPEAFF
.,once,TRBJ2-7,TRBV18,TGTGCCAGCTCACCACCCCAGGGACTGTGGGACGAGCAGTACTTC,CASSPPQGLWDEQYF
TRBD1,.,TRBJ2-7,TRBV6-1,TGTGCCAGCAGTGAACCGGACAGGGATGACGAGCAGTACTTC,CASSEPDRDDEQYF
.,.,TRBJ2-3,TRBV28,TGTGCCAGCCGCGCCCCGCCCTTCACAGATACGCAGTATTTT,CASRAPPFTDTQYF
.,.,TRBJ2-5,TRBV25-1,TGTGCCAGCAGTGAGCTGGGGCCCCAGACCCAGTACTTC,CASSELGPQTQYF
TRBD2,.,TRBJ2-4,TRBV9,TGTGCCAGCAGCGTAGAAGAGAGCGGGAGAAACATTCAGTACTTC,CASSVEESGRNIQYF
TRBD2,.,TRBJ2-2,TRBV9,TGTGCCAGCAGCGTGTCCAAACTAGCGGTGAACACCGGGGAGCTGTTTTTT,CASSVSKLAVNTGELFF
TRBD1,.,TRBJ2-7,TRBV7-9,TGTGCCAGCAGTTCGACAGGGGCCCAGGACTACGAGCAGTACTTC,CASSSTGAQDYEQYF
.,.,TRBJ1-2,TRBV6-5,TGTGCCAGCAGACGTCGGACAGAAGGTTCCTCTGGCTACACCTTC,CASRRRTEGSSGYTF
TRBD1,.,TRBJ2-2,TRBV7-6,TGTGCCAGCAGCTTAGAAGGGCCCGGGACAGGATTAAGGGACACCGGGGAGCTGTTTTTT,CASSLEGPGTGLRDTGELFF
TRBD1,.,TRBJ2-7,TRBV4-2,TGTGCCAGCAGCCCCGGGACAGGGCACTACGAGCAGTACTTC,CASSPGTGHYEQYF
TRBD2,.,TRBJ2-7,TRBV6-5,TGTGCCAGCAGTTACGGGAGGGCCTACGAGCAGTACTTC,CASSYGRAYEQYF
TRBD1,once,TRBJ2-5,TRBV9,TGTGCCAGCAGCGTAGGGACCGGGACAGGAGAGACCCAGTACTTC,CASSVGTGTGETQYF